This T cell receptor (beta chain) was sequenced in a study of cytomegalovirus exposure and HLA in healthy donors. The count of this clone is one. This CDR3 is 15 amino acids long. Germline V CDR1 and CDR2: LGHNA, YSLEER. Trimming removed 1 base from V and 0 bases from J, with 9 bases in between. Primers: 60 Vbeta forward and 13 Jbeta reverse. Clones were sequenced by immunoSEQ multiplex PCR, and TCRdb holds only the in-frame ones, with some missing. This sample has about 93,000 clones, with more than 60% found just once. What was sequenced was PBMCs. The sequence derives from a boy aged 5-17 years in good health and CMV-seronegative. This sequence joins TRBV4-3 and TRBJ1-1; D may be TRBD1 (5 bases). As DNA, the CDR3 is TGCGCCAGCAGCCAAGGGTCCAGGGTGAACACTGAAGCTTTCTTT. The encoded protein is CASSQGSRVNTEAFF.